This is a list of T cell receptor beta chains from one sample in a study of tumor and adjacent non-tumor tissue in lung cancer. MiXCR, run by TCRdb on the multiplex PCR reads, gives a single entry per CDR3 protein. The sample carries 89,000 or so distinct CDR3 sequences, around 65% recorded once. Sequenced material: lung tumor tissue. These receptors all stem from a man in his 70s with non-small cell lung cancer. CDR3s include the opening cysteine and the closing phenylalanine or tryptophan. D genes are given only for firm matches. Some rows mark clone size as missing; the rest say once, few, many or name a class of expanded clone.

cdr3_aa,cdr3_nt,j_call,d_call,v_call,clone_size
CASSQEFRTGTPGPKNIQYF,TGTGCCAGCAGCCAAGAGTTCCGGACAGGGACCCCTGGGCCCAAAAACATTCAGTACTTC,TRBJ2-4,TRBD1,TRBV11-2,-
CASRQIGVINEKLLF,TGTGCCAGCAGACAAATAGGGGTAATTAATGAAAAACTGCTTTTT,TRBJ1-4,-,TRBV28,-
CASTPLNTGEPFF,TGTGCCAGCACTCCCTTGAACACAGGGGAGCCGTTTTTC,TRBJ2-2,TRBD1,TRBV11-3,-
CASSQGRVHGMSNQPQHF,TGTGCCAGCAGCCAAGGGAGGGTGCACGGGATGAGCAACCAGCCCCAGCATTTT,TRBJ1-5,-,TRBV4-2,-
CAISESELHNEQFF,TGTGCCATCAGTGAGTCTGAACTCCACAATGAGCAGTTCTTC,TRBJ2-1,-,TRBV10-3,many
CAIKGKNTEAFF,TGTGCCATCAAGGGAAAGAACACTGAAGCTTTCTTT,TRBJ1-1,-,TRBV10-3,-
CASSSKWETSTKNIQYF,TGTGCCAGCAGCTCCAAGTGGGAGACTTCCACCAAAAACATTCAGTACTTC,TRBJ2-4,-,TRBV11-2,once
CANSLETSLTDTHYF,TGTGCCAACAGCTTAGAAACATCCCTCACAGACACGCATTATTTT,TRBJ2-3,-,TRBV11-2,-
CASSLQRVYNF,TGTGCCAGCAGTTTACAAAGAGTGTACAACTTC,TRBJ2-7,-,TRBV28,few
CANSFNGGASHTF,TGTGCCAACAGCTTTAACGGGGGTGCGAGCCACACCTTC,TRBJ1-2,-,TRBV11-3,-
CTSSQTWGNQPQHF,TGTACCAGCAGTCAGACATGGGGAAATCAGCCCCAGCATTTT,TRBJ1-5,-,TRBV7-9,-
CVSRWRTSYEQYF,TGTGTCAGCAGATGGAGAACGTCCTACGAGCAGTACTTC,TRBJ2-7,-,TRBV6-6,once
CANSQGVGENTGELFF,TGTGCCAACAGCCAAGGGGTGGGAGAGAACACCGGAGAGCTGTTTTTT,TRBJ2-2,-,TRBV4-2,-
CVSTLEMGMPAYF,TGTGTCAGCACCTTGGAAATGGGCATGCCGGCTTACTTT,TRBJ1-1,-,TRBV6-1,-
CASSYGQSGANVLTF,TGTGCCAGCAGTTACGGGCAAAGCGGGGCCAACGTCCTGACTTTC,TRBJ2-6,-,TRBV6-5,many
CVNVGGDYGYIF,TGTGTCAACGTCGGGGGAGACTATGGCTACATCTTC,TRBJ1-2,-,TRBV7-9,-
CASNFGSASTYEQYF,TGTGCCAGCAACTTCGGGTCAGCGAGTACCTACGAGCAGTACTTC,TRBJ2-7,-,TRBV11-1,-
CASSGGEDGYTEAFF,TGTGCCAGCAGCGGGGGCGAGGACGGGTACACTGAAGCTTTCTTT,TRBJ1-1,-,TRBV5-6,many
CASSYILGPRQFF,TGTGCCAGCAGCTACATCCTGGGCCCGAGGCAGTTCTTC,TRBJ2-1,-,TRBV6-2/TRBV6-3,-
CASSIVTRTEAFF,TGTGCCAGTAGTATAGTGACCCGCACTGAAGCTTTCTTT,TRBJ1-1,-,TRBV19,many
CSVEDRAGGLWKPYNEQFF,TGCAGCGTTGAAGATCGAGCGGGAGGACTTTGGAAACCCTACAATGAGCAGTTCTTC,TRBJ2-1,TRBD2,TRBV29-1,many
CASSYLMVVADTQYF,TGTGCCAGCAGTTACTTGATGGTAGTGGCAGATACGCAGTATTTT,TRBJ2-3,-,TRBV6-5,-
CASSIFRDQPQHF,TGTGCCAGTAGTATCTTCAGGGATCAGCCCCAGCATTTT,TRBJ1-5,-,TRBV19,-
CASSFTHHRFGYTF,TGTGCCAGCAGTTTTACACACCACAGGTTTGGCTACACCTTC,TRBJ1-2,-,TRBV28,few
CASSYGGSYYEQFF,TGTGCCAGCAGTTACGGGGGTTCTTACTATGAGCAGTTCTTC,TRBJ2-1,-,TRBV11-2,-
CASSSPGQGNNIQYF,TGTGCCAGCAGTTCCCCGGGACAGGGAAACAACATTCAGTACTTC,TRBJ2-4,TRBD1,TRBV6-5,many
CASGAGGNKGQYF,TGCGCCAGCGGGGCAGGTGGAAATAAAGGGCAGTACTTC,TRBJ2-7,-,TRBV5-1,few
CASRRRGADEKLFF,TGTGCCAGCAGGCGCCGTGGCGCAGATGAAAAACTGTTTTTT,TRBJ1-4,-,TRBV2,few
CVSSGQWPTGELFF,TGTGTCAGCAGTGGGCAGTGGCCCACCGGGGAGCTGTTTTTT,TRBJ2-2,-,TRBV6-5,-
CARRYRVSSYNEQFF,TGCGCCAGGAGGTACAGGGTTAGCTCCTACAATGAGCAGTTCTTC,TRBJ2-1,-,TRBV5-1,-
CTSSLDRGHRYGYTF,TGTACCAGCAGTTTAGACAGGGGGCATCGATATGGCTACACCTTC,TRBJ1-2,TRBD1,TRBV28,few
CASRDHGHDHYF,TGTGCCAGCAGGGATCACGGGCACGACCACTACTTC,TRBJ2-7,-,TRBV12-3/TRBV12-4,-
CAISERRDGPYEQYF,TGTGCCATCAGTGAGAGAAGGGACGGACCCTACGAGCAGTACTTC,TRBJ2-7,-,TRBV10-3,many
CASIRTSGRFNEQFF,TGTGCCAGCATTCGTACTAGCGGGAGGTTCAATGAGCAGTTCTTC,TRBJ2-1,TRBD2,TRBV12-3/TRBV12-4,many
CASSPAAGRYEQYF,TGTGCCAGCAGCCCGGCGGCTGGGCGCTACGAGCAGTACTTC,TRBJ2-7,-,TRBV11-2,-
CASSQDLTPFPTELFF,TGCGCCAGCAGCCAAGATCTTACCCCCTTCCCGACCGAGCTGTTTTTT,TRBJ2-2,-,TRBV4-1,-
CASSQGLTSGGETQYF,TGTGCCAGCAGCCAAGGGTTGACTAGTGGGGGCGAGACCCAGTACTTC,TRBJ2-5,-,TRBV4-2,-
CASSLRGGTRLVDEQFF,TGTGCCAGCAGCTTGAGGGGGGGGACTAGACTCGTCGATGAGCAGTTCTTC,TRBJ2-1,TRBD2,TRBV7-9,few
CASSSSVRPGANVLTF,TGCGCCAGCAGCTCCTCGGTGAGGCCTGGGGCCAACGTCCTGACTTTC,TRBJ2-6,-,TRBV5-1,-
CASTHTVFGLRGANVLTF,TGTGCCAGCACCCATACTGTTTTCGGCCTTCGTGGGGCCAACGTCCTGACATTC,TRBJ2-6,-,TRBV6-2/TRBV6-3,-
CASSSPRGRGGSGANVMVF,TGTGCCAGCAGCTCCCCGAGGGGAAGAGGGGGCTCTGGGGCCAACGTCATGGTTTTC,TRBJ2-6,TRBD1,TRBV11-2,-
CASSEGDRNYMQYF,TGTGCCAGTAGCGAGGGGGACAGAAACTACATGCAGTACTTC,TRBJ2-7,TRBD1,TRBV11-2,-
CANSLARRDGGQDNKQFF,TGTGCCAACAGCTTAGCCCGACGGGATGGAGGGCAGGACAATAAGCAGTTCTTC,TRBJ2-1,-,TRBV11-2,-
CASSLVKGGTYNEQFF,TGTGCCAGCAGCCTAGTTAAGGGCGGCACCTACAATGAGCAGTTCTTC,TRBJ2-1,-,TRBV11-2,-
CVSSSGTSDSYEQYF,TGCGTCAGCAGTTCAGGGACTAGCGACTCCTACGAGCAGTACTTC,TRBJ2-7,TRBD2,TRBV5-1,once
CASSQAHGALYEQYF,TGCGCCAGCAGCCAAGCACATGGGGCTCTTTACGAGCAGTACTTC,TRBJ2-7,-,TRBV4-1,-
CASMPGETQYF,TGTGCCAGCATGCCCGGGGAGACCCAGTACTTC,TRBJ2-5,-,TRBV6-6,many
CASIQEGTRGNEQYF,TGCGCCAGCATCCAAGAAGGGACAAGGGGCAACGAGCAGTACTTC,TRBJ2-7,-,TRBV4-1,-
CVSSQVASGLAGVAGETQYF,TGTGTCAGCAGCCAAGTGGCATCGGGACTAGCGGGAGTCGCGGGGGAGACCCAGTACTTC,TRBJ2-5,TRBD2,TRBV7-8,-
CNPRGWGGTDTQYF,TGCAATCCTAGGGGTTGGGGGGGGACAGATACGCAGTATTTT,TRBJ2-3,TRBD2,TRBV20-1,-
CASSSGSRGTEAFF,TGCGCCAGCAGCTCCGGGAGCAGGGGCACTGAAGCTTTCTTT,TRBJ1-1,-,TRBV5-1,-
CASSYSAGVIVLTF,TGTGCCAGCAGCTACTCGGCTGGGGTCATCGTCCTGACTTTC,TRBJ2-6,-,TRBV6-5,-